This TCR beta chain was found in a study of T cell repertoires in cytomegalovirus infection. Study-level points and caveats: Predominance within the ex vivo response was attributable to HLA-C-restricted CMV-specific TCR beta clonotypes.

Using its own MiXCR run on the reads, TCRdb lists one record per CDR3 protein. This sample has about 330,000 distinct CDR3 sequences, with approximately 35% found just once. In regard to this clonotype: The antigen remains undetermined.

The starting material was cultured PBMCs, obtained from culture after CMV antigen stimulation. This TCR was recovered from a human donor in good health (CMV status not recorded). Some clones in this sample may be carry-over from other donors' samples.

The CDR3 loop is CASSQDHGGNYEQYF. CDR3 coding DNA: TGCGCCAGCAGCCAAGATCATGGGGGCAACTACGAGCAGTACTTC. The chain is built from TRBV4-1 and TRBJ2-7; weak D call: TRBD1 (6 bases). CDR3 length: 15 residues. The germline V and J ends were trimmed by 0 bases and 3 bases, with 12 bases remaining between them. Looked up from germline, CDR1 is MGHRA and CDR2 is YSYEKL.